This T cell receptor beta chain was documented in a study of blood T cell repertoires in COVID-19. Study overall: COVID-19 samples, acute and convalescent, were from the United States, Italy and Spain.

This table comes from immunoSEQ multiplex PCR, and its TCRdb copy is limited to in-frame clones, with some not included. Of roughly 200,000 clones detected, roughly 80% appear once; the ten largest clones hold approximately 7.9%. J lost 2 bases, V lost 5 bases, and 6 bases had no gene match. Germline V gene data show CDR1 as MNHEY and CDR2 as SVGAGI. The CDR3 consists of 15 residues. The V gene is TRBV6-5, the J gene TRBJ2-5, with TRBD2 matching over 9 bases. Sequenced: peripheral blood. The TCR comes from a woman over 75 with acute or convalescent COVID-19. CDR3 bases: TGTGCCAGCAGTAATCTAGCGGGGCTACAAGAGACCCAGTACTTC. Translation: CASSNLAGLQETQYF.